The next 2 T cell receptor beta chains were all read from a single sample in a study of identifying expanded T cells in peripheral blood. The protocol was immunoSEQ multiplex PCR, while the TCRdb copy is restricted to in-frame clones and leaves out a portion. The sample lists 85,000 to 90,000 clones, approximately 84% seen once, with roughly 5.5% in the top ten. Input material: blood. The receptors were sampled from a person aged 18 to 75 in good health.

V and J are TRBV5-5 and TRBJ2-5, with TRBD2 as a possible D gene (7 bases). The germline CDR1 and CDR2 sequences are SGHKS and YYEKEE (reference sequence). The CDR3 is 16 amino acids. V shed 4 bases and J shed 1 base, with 17 bases lying between them. In DNA, the CDR3 is TGTGCCAGCAGCCTGGGGGCGGGGGCCCTCCAAGAGACCCAGTACTTC. This sequence encodes CASSLGAGALQETQYF. Filled out from reference TRBV5-5 and TRBJ2-5, the complete variable domain reads DAGVTQSPTHLIKTRGQQVTLRCSPISGHKSVSWYQQVLGQGPQFIFQYYEKEERGRGNFPDRFSARQFPNYSSELNVNALLLGDSALYLCASSLGAGALQETQYFGPGTRLLVL.

This chain links TRBV19 with TRBJ1-1; no firm D call. Germline loops: CDR1 LNHDA, CDR2 SQIVND (reference sequence). V was shortened by 0 bases and J by 2 bases, with 13 bases between the two germline ends. This CDR3 is built from 16 residues. CDR3 loop: CASSIDLTGLNTEAFF. Here the CDR3 DNA reads TGTGCCAGTAGTATAGATTTGACCGGGCTTAACACTGAAGCTTTCTTT.